The present TCR beta chain was sequenced within a study of T cell repertoires in cytomegalovirus infection. Background on the study: Indications came from public TCR beta signatures; they pointed to CMV infection and to a matching HLA type. Study-wide results and caveats: Dominant in the ex vivo response were TCR beta clonotypes restricted by HLA-C and specific for CMV. The cumulative frequency of public TCR beta families identified carriers of CMV plus the relevant HLA.

A single record per CDR3 protein comes from TCRdb applying MiXCR to the reads. The sample lists a few hundred thousand distinct CDR3 sequences; approximately 9.1% were seen once. From germline, CDR1 is SGHNT and CDR2 YYREEE (reference sequence). The CDR3 sequence is 14 residues long. Trimming took 0 bases from V and 9 from J, leaving 13 bases between them. This clonotype occurred once. Its antigen is unidentified. The rearrangement joins TRBV5-4 to TRBJ2-4; D is undetermined. The clonotype comes from a human donor in good health (CMV status not recorded). Some clones in this sample may be carry-over from other donors' samples. Sequencing used PBMCs. The CDR3 here is CASSLAGSSGIQYF. In nucleotides, the CDR3 is TGTGCCAGCAGCTTGGCGGGTAGCTCAGGCATTCAGTACTTC.